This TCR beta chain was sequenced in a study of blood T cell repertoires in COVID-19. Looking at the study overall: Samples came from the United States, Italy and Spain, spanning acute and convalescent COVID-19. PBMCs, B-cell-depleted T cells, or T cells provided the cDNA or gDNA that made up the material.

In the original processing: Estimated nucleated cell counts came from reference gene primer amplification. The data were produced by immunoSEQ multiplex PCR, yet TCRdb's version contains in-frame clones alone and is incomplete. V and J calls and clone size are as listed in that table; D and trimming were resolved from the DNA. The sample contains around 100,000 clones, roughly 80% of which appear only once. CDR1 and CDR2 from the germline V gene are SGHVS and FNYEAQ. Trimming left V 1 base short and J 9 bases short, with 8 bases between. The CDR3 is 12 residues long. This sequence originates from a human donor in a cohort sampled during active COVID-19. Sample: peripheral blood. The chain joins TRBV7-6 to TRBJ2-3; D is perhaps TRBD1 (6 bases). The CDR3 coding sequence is TGTGCCAGCAGCTTAGAGGGGGTCACGCAGTATTTT. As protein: CASSLEGVTQYF.